The 30 T cell receptor beta chains below were found in one sample sequenced in a study of patients and donors after allogeneic stem cell transplantation. Using its own MiXCR run on the RT-PCR reads, TCRdb lists one record per CDR3 protein. The sample has some 87,000 distinct CDR3 sequences, about 44% seen once; the top ten hold 50% to 75%. Source material: blood, either unsorted or a sorted T cell fraction (not recorded which). These receptors were obtained from a human donor who was either an allogeneic HSCT recipient or a stem cell or donor lymphocyte infusion donor (not recorded which). It is not recorded whose cells these are; they may come from a transplant donor.

The gene calls are TRBV7-9 and TRBJ1-4; D possibly corresponds to TRBD1 (6 bases). CDR3 length equals 14 residues. Germline V CDR1 and CDR2: SEHNR, FQNEAQ (reference sequence). V lost 6 bases to trimming and J lost 8 bases, with 16 bases between them. For the CDR3, the DNA is TGTGCCAGCAGGTCAGGAAGGGGGAGAGAAAAACTGTTTTTT. As protein: CASRSGRGREKLFF.

This chain uses TRBV12-3 or TRBV12-4 with TRBJ1-5, with D perhaps TRBD1 (5 bases). The germline V and J ends were trimmed by 6 bases and 1 base, with 10 bases remaining between them. The CDR3 covers 14 residues. The CDR3 DNA sequence: TGTGCCAGCAGCTTCGACAGCAGCAATCAGCCCCAGCATTTT. It codes for CASSFDSSNQPQHF.

The rearrangement links TRBV20-1 to TRBJ2-7, with D hard to call. The V end was cut by 6 bases, the J end by 4 bases, with 25 bases between. Germline V gene data show CDR1 as DFQATT and CDR2 as SNEGSKA (reference sequence). This CDR3 region has 16 residues. Here the CDR3 reads CSATTDSDPIWYEQYF. CDR3 DNA: TGCAGTGCCACCACAGACTCCGACCCGATATGGTACGAGCAGTACTTC.

The chain links TRBV20-1 to TRBJ1-2; TRBD1 is a possible D gene (5 bases). Trimming cost V 6 bases and J 4 bases, with 15 bases left between them. CDR3 size: 13 residues. CDR1 and CDR2 (germline): DFQATT, SNEGSKA (reference sequence). The CDR3 coding sequence is TGCAGTGCCAGGGACCTTAAAGTCTATGGCTACACCTTC. Residues: CSARDLKVYGYTF.

There are a few counts of this clonotype. The chain carries TRBV28 and TRBJ1-5; D call uncertain. Trimming cost V 5 bases and J 11 bases, with 19 bases left between them. The length of the CDR3 is 14 residues. Germline-derived CDR1 and CDR2 are MDHEN and SYDVKM. Here the CDR3 DNA reads TGTGCCAGCAGTCCCCCAAGAATCCCGGTGTCCCAGCATTTT. Protein: CASSPPRIPVSQHF.

With respect to this clonotype: One end of the junction varies from germline; a read error may be responsible. The V and J genes are TRBV25-1 and TRBJ1-5; D is unclear. The germline V gene has CDR1 MGHDK and CDR2 SYGVNS. The CDR3 length is 13 residues. The CDR3 region has the DNA TGTGCCAGCAGAGAATTAAACATGGAGATCCAGCATTTT. Its protein is CASRELNMEIQHF.

The rearrangement joins TRBV6-2 or TRBV6-3 to TRBJ2-7; 7 bases align to TRBD2. V dropped 3 bases and J dropped 3; count of bases not matched to a gene: 8. The CDR3 is 15 amino acids. Germline-derived CDR1 and CDR2 are MNHEY and SVGEGT. CDR3 sequence (DNA): TGTGCCAGCAGTTATGATTCTGGCGGGAGCTACGAGCAGTACTTC. Encoded protein: CASSYDSGGSYEQYF.

The chain links TRBV7-2 to TRBJ1-5; D gene ambiguous. CDR1 SGHTA and CDR2 FQGNSA come from the germline V gene. The CDR3 runs to 13 residues. Trimming took 4 bases from V and 6 from J, leaving 10 bases between them. The CDR3 nucleotides are TGTGCCAGCAGCTATCAAAAGAGTCAGCCCCAGCATTTT. It is translated as CASSYQKSQPQHF.

The J gene is TRBJ1-2, the V gene TRBV29-1; 8 positions match TRBD1. CDR1 and CDR2 from the germline V gene are SQVTM and ANQGSEA. The V and J ends lost 6 bases and 4 bases, in that order; junction bases with no gene match: 1. This CDR3 contains 11 residues. CDR3 DNA sequence: TGCAGCGTGGACAGGGCCTATGGCTACACCTTC. Translation gives CSVDRAYGYTF. The complete variable domain, with remaining parts taken from reference TRBV29-1 and TRBJ1-2, reads SAVISQKPSRDICQRGTSLTIQCQVDSQVTMMFWYRQQPGQSLTLIATANQGSEATYESGFVIDKFPISRPNLTFSTLTVSNMSPEDSSIYLCSVDRAYGYTFGSGTRLTVV.

This sequence joins TRBV5-1 and TRBJ1-3; D is perhaps TRBD1 (5 bases). Germline loops: CDR1 SGHRS, CDR2 YFSETQ. CDR3 length: 15 residues. The V gene lost 2 bases and the J gene lost 0 bases, with 9 bases spanning the gap. DNA of the CDR3: TGCGCCAGCAGCTTTGGACATTTCTCTGGAAACACCATATATTTT. Amino acids: CASSFGHFSGNTIYF.

The chain has TRBV27 and TRBJ2-7; no clear D gene. CDR3 length: 13 amino acids. Germline CDR1 MNHEY, CDR2 SMNVEV (reference sequence). Trimming cost V 7 bases and J 4 bases, with 14 bases left between them. The CDR3 loop is CASMSGYRYEQYF. The CDR3 DNA sequence: TGTGCCAGCATGTCAGGCTATCGTTACGAGCAGTACTTC.

This clonotype has only a few counts. The chain carries TRBV6-2 or TRBV6-3 and TRBJ1-1; no reliable D call. Per germline, CDR1 MNHEY and CDR2 SVGEGT. This CDR3 is built from 14 residues. V was pared by 7 bases and J by 0 bases, with 12 bases between. DNA of the CDR3: TGTGCCAGCAATCGGCAGGTATTGAACACTGAAGCTTTCTTT. Protein product: CASNRQVLNTEAFF.

CDR3 DNA: TGCGCCAGCAACCAGGCGGCAGGAACCAACTATGGCTACACCTTC. Translating it yields CASNQAAGTNYGYTF. The gene calls are TRBV5-1 and TRBJ1-2; D not resolved. The CDR3 is made up of 15 amino acids. Trimming shortened V by 6 bases and J by 2 bases, and 17 bases separated the two germline ends. The germline V gene has CDR1 SGHRS and CDR2 YFSETQ.

This clonotype was seen a few times. The chain recombines TRBV28 with TRBJ1-1; 11 bases map to TRBD1. The V and J ends lost 9 bases and 5 bases, in that order; junction bases with no gene match: 8. Germline lookup yields CDR1 MDHEN and CDR2 SYDVKM. CDR3 length: 14 amino acids. CDR3 loop: CASNGQGAKTEAFF. The CDR3, as DNA: TGTGCCAGTAACGGACAGGGGGCTAAGACTGAAGCTTTCTTT.

V and J are TRBV12-3 or TRBV12-4 and TRBJ2-2; D gene uncertain. Trimming shortened V by 7 bases and J by 3 bases, and 12 bases separated the two germline ends. The CDR3 length is 14 residues. The CDR3 region is CASNRDADTGELFF. CDR3 sequence (DNA): TGTGCCAGCAATCGAGATGCCGACACCGGGGAGCTGTTTTTT.

The chain recombines TRBV5-1 with TRBJ1-5; 9 nucleotides agree with TRBD1. The germline V gene encodes CDR1 SGHRS and CDR2 YFSETQ. Germline trimming cut 4 bases from V and 6 bases from J; bases unmatched to any gene: 8. CDR3 size: 15 residues. CDR3 protein: CASSGGTGSGQPQHF. As DNA, the CDR3 is TGCGCCAGCAGCGGCGGGACAGGGAGCGGTCAGCCCCAGCATTTT.

The V gene is TRBV4-1, the J gene TRBJ1-5; unclear D gene. CDR1 is MGHRA and CDR2 is YSYEKL in the germline V gene. Trimming left V 0 bases short and J 5 bases short, with 17 bases between. The CDR3 contains 17 residues. CDR3 region: CASSQEGLEVRDQPQHF. The CDR3 nucleotides are TGCGCCAGCAGCCAAGAAGGGCTGGAGGTCCGGGATCAGCCCCAGCATTTT.

This chain connects TRBV12-3 or TRBV12-4 to TRBJ1-2, with TRBD1 matching 9 bases. The CDR3 has 13 residues. J was trimmed by 6 bases and V by 6 bases; bases with no gene match: 5. CDR3 DNA sequence: TGTGCCAGCAGCTGGACAGGGGCACATGGCTACACCTTC. It is translated as CASSWTGAHGYTF.

This clonotype came up a few times. The chain links TRBV7-2 to TRBJ1-3; a possible D gene is TRBD1 (6 bases). There are 13 residues in the CDR3. Germline values: CDR1 SGHTA, CDR2 FQGNSA. Trimming cost V 7 bases and J 6 bases, with 13 bases left between them. The CDR3 spells CASILPGENTIYF. The CDR3 nucleotides are TGTGCCAGCATCCTCCCAGGGGAAAACACCATATATTTT.

This chain joins TRBV28 and TRBJ2-7; D gene uncertain. CDR3 length: 13 amino acids. In germline, CDR1 is MDHEN, CDR2 SYDVKM. Trimming took 5 bases from V and 5 from J, leaving 13 bases between them. CDR3 bases: TGTGCCAGCAGTGGGGATCCCAAGAACGAGCAGTACTTC. Amino acids: CASSGDPKNEQYF.

The chain joins TRBV28 to TRBJ2-3, with 10 bases aligning to TRBD2. Losses at the gene ends were 6 bases for V and 6 bases for J; bases not matched to a gene: 9. Germline V gene data show CDR1 as MDHEN and CDR2 as SYDVKM. The CDR3 has 15 amino acids. The DNA for the CDR3 is TGTGCCAGCAGCCAAGGACTAGCGGCTAGGGATACGCAGTATTTT. Amino acids: CASSQGLAARDTQYF.

This chain links TRBV19 with TRBJ1-1, with D possibly TRBD1 on 6 matching bases. This CDR3 is built from 15 residues. Trimming removed 7 bases from V and 4 bases from J, with 19 bases in between. Germline values: CDR1 LNHDA, CDR2 SQIVND (reference sequence). The CDR3 is CASTRVDARGTEAFF. The CDR3 coding sequence is TGTGCCAGTACCCGCGTTGATGCCAGGGGCACTGAAGCTTTCTTT.

This chain links TRBV12-3 or TRBV12-4 with TRBJ1-4; the match to TRBD1 covers 7 bases. The J segment lost 5 bases and the V segment lost 2 bases, leaving 5 bases of the junction unmatched. The CDR3 is 15 amino acids. The CDR3 sequence: CASSLPGTENEKLFF. The DNA for the CDR3 is TGTGCCAGCAGTTTACCCGGGACAGAGAATGAAAAACTGTTTTTT.

The chain uses TRBV11-2 and TRBJ2-3, with D possibly TRBD2 on 6 matching bases. This CDR3 is 15 amino acids long. Germline V lookup: CDR1 SGHAT, CDR2 FQNNGV. Trimming pared 2 bases from V and 5 bases from J, leaving 14 bases between. The CDR3 here is CASSLLGGMGDTQYF. Written as DNA, the CDR3 is TGTGCCAGCAGCTTACTCGGCGGGATGGGAGATACGCAGTATTTT.

V is TRBV30 and J is TRBJ1-5, with D possibly TRBD1 on 6 matching bases. The V and J ends lost 1 base and 4 bases respectively, with 8 bases between them. This CDR3 is built from 13 residues. The V gene's germline CDR1 is GTSNPN and CDR2 SVGIG (reference sequence). CDR3 residues: CAWSAQGNQPQHF. CDR3 nucleotide sequence: TGTGCCTGGAGTGCACAGGGAAATCAGCCCCAGCATTTT.

This clonotype has ten or more counts. The J gene is TRBJ1-1, the V gene TRBV29-1; D might be TRBD1 (6 bases). The V end lost 6 bases, the J end lost 0 bases, and 17 bases lay between the germline ends. This CDR3 is 15 amino acids long. CDR1 and CDR2 (germline): SQVTM, ANQGSEA. The CDR3 coding sequence is TGCAGCGTGGCTTTGGACAGATTAATGAACACTGAAGCTTTCTTT. This codes for CSVALDRLMNTEAFF.

The rearrangement links TRBV20-1 to TRBJ2-7, with a weak D call TRBD2 (6 bases). Per germline, CDR1 DFQATT and CDR2 SNEGSKA (reference sequence). V dropped 6 bases and J dropped 7 bases, with 16 bases sitting between them. The CDR3 has 12 residues. The CDR3 DNA sequence: TGCAGTGCCTTTCGGGGGAATGGGGAGCAGTACTTC. Its translation is CSAFRGNGEQYF.

The V gene is TRBV2, the J gene TRBJ1-6, with D unresolved. Trimming cost V 4 bases and J 10 bases, with 8 bases left between them. CDR1 and CDR2 from the germline V gene are SNHLY and FYNNEI. There are 12 residues in the CDR3. CDR3 DNA: TGTGCCAGCAGTGCGTTGAGGTCACCCCTCCACTTT. Protein sequence: CASSALRSPLHF.

V and J are TRBV11-2 and TRBJ1-1; TRBD1 is a possible D gene (5 bases). This CDR3 spans 16 amino acids. Germline CDR1 SGHAT, CDR2 FQNNGV. The V end lost 5 bases, the J end lost 4 bases, and 20 bases lay between the germline ends. Here the CDR3 reads CASSRSGVEGLTEAFF. The CDR3 DNA reads as TGTGCCAGCAGCAGAAGCGGGGTGGAGGGACTCACTGAAGCTTTCTTT.

This clonotype has a handful of counts. The V gene is TRBV2, the J gene TRBJ1-6; D not certain. Trimming shortened V by 3 bases and J by 9 bases, and 9 bases separated the two germline ends. The germline CDR1 and CDR2 sequences are SNHLY and FYNNEI. The CDR3 is made up of 13 amino acids. For the CDR3, the DNA is TGTGCCAGCAGTGAGACGGGATCTTCACCCCTCCACTTT. Amino acid sequence: CASSETGSSPLHF.